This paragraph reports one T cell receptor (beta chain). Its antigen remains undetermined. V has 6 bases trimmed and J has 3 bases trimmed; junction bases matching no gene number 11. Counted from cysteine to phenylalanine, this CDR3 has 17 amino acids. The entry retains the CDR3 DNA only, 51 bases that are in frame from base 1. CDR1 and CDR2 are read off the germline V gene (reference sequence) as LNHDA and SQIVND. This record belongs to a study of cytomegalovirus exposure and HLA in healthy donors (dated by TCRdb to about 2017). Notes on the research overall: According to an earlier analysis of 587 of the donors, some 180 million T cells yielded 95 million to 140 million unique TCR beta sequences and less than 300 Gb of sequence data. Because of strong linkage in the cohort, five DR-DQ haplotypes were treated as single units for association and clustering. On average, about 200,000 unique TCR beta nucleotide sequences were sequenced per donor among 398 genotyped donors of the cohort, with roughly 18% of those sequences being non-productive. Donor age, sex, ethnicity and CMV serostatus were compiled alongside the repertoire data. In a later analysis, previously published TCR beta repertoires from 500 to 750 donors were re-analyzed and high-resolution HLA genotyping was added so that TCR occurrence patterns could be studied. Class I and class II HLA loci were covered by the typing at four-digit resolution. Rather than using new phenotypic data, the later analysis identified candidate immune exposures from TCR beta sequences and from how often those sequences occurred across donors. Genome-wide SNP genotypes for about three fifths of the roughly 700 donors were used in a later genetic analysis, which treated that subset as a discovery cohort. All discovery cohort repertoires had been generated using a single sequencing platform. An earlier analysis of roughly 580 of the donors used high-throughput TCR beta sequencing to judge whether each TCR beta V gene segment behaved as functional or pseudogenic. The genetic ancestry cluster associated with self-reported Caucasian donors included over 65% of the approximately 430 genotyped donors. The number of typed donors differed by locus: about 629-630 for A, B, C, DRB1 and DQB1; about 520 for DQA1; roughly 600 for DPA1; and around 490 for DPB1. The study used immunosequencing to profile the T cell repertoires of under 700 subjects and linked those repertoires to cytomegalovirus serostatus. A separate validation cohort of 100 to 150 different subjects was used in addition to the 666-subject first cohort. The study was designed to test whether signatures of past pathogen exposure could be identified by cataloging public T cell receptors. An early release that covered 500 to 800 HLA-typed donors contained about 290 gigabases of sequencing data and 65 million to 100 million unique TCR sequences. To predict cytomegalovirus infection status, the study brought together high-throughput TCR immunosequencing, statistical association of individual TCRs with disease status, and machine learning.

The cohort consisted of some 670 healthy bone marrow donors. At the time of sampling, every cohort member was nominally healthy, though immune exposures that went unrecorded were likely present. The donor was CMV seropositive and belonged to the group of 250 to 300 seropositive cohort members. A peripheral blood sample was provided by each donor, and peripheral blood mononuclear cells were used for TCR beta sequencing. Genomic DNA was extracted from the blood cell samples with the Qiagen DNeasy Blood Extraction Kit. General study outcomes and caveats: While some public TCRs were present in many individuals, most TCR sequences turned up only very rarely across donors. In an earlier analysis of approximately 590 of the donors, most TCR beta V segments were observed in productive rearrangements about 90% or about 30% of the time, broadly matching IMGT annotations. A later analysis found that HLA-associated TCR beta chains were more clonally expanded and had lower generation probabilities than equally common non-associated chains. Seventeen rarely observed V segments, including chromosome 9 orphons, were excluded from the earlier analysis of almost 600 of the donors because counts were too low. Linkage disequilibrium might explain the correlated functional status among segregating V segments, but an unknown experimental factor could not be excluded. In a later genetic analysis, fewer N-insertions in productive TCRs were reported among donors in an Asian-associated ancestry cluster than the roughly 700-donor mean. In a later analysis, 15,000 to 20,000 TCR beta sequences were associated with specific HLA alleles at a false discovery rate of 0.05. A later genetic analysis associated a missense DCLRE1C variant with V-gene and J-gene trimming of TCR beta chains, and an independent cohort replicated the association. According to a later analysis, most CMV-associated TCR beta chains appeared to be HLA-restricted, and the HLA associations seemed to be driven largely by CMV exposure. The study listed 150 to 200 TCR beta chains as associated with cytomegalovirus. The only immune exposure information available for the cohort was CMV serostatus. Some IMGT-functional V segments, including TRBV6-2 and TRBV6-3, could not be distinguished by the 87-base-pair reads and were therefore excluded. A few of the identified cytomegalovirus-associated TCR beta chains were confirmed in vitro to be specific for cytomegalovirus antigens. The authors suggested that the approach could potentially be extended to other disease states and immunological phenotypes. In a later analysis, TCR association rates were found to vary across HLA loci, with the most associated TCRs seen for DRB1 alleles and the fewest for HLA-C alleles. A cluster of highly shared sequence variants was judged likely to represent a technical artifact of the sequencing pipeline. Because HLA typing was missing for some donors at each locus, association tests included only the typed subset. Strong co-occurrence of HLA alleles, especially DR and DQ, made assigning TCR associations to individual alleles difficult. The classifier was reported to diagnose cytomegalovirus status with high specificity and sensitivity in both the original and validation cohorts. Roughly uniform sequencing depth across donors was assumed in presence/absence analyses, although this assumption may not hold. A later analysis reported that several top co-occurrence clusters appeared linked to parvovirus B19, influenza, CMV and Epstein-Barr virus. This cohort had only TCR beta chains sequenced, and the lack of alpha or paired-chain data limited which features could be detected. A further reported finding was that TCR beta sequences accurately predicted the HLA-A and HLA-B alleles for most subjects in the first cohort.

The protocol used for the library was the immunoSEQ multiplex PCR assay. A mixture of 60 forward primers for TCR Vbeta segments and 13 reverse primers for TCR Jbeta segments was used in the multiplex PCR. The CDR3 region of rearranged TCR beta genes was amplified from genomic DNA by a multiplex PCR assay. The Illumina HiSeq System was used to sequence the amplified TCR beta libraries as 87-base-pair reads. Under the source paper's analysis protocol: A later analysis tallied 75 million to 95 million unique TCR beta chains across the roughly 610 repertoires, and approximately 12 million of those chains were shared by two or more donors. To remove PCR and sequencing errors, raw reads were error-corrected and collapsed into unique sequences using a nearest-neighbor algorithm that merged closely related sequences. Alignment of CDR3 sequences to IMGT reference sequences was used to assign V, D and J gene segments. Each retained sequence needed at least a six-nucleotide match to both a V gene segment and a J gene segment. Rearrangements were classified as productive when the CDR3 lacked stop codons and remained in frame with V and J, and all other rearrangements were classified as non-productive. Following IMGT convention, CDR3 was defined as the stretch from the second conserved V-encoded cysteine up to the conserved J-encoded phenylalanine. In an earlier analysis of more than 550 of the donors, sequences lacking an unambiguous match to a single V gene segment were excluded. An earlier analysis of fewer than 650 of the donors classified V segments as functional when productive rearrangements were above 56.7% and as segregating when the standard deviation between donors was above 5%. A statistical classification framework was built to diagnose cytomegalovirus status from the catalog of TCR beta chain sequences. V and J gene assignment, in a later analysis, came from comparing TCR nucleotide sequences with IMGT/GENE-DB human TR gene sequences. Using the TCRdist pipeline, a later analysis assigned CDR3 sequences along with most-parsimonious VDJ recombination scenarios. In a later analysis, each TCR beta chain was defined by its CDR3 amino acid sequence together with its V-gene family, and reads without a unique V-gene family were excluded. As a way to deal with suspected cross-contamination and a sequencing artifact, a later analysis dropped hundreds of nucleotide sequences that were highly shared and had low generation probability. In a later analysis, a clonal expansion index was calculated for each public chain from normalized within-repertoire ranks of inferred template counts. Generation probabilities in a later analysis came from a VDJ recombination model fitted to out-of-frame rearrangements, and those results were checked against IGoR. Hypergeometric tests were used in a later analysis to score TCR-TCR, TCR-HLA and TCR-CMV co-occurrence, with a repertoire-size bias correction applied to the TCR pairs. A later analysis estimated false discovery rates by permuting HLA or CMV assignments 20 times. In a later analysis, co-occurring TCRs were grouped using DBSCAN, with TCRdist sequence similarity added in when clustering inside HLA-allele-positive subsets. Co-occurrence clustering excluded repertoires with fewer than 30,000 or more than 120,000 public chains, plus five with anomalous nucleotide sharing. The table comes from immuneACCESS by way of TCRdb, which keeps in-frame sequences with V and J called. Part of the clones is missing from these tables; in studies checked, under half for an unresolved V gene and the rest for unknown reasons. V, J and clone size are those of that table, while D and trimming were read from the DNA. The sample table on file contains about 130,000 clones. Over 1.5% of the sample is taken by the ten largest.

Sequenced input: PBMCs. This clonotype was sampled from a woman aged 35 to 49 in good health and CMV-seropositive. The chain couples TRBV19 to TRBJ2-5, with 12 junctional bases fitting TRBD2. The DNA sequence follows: TGTGCCAGTAGCCCAGCAAGACTAGCGGGAGAGAAAGAGACCCAGTACTTC. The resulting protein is CASSPARLAGEKETQYF.